A selection of T cell receptor beta chains follows, all from one sample in a study of early stage breast cancer tumors. Assay: immunoSEQ multiplex PCR; the TCRdb copy retains only in-frame clones and omits some. Here the sample spans nearly 11,000 clones, approximately 72% being singletons. Sequencing input: breast tumor tissue. Receptor source: a person aged 40 to 49 with breast cancer. Each CDR3 is given with its conserved first and last residue. D genes are given only for firm matches. Clone sizes are given selectively: once, few, many, or a class where the clone is expanded.

clone_size j_call d_call v_call cdr3_aa cdr3_nt
- TRBJ2-4 - TRBV6-5 CASAGAKNIQYF TGTGCCAGCGCTGGGGCCAAAAACATTCAGTACTTC
- TRBJ2-7 - TRBV7-9 CASSPRLAPWEQYF TGTGCCAGCAGCCCCAGGCTAGCCCCTTGGGAGCAGTACTTC
- TRBJ2-7 TRBD2 TRBV4-1 CASSQERTSGGLLYEQYF TGCGCCAGCAGCCAAGAAAGGACTAGCGGCGGCCTTCTCTACGAGCAGTACTTC
- TRBJ2-1 - TRBV19 CASRGYNEQFF TGTGCCAGTAGGGGATACAATGAGCAGTTCTTC
- TRBJ2-1 - TRBV5-6 CASSLRTRGQWDEQFF TGTGCCAGCAGCTTGAGGACCCGGGGGCAGTGGGATGAGCAGTTCTTC
- TRBJ1-2 - TRBV7-9 CASSLVYYKGGVENYGYTF TGTGCCAGCAGCTTAGTTTATTATAAGGGAGGGGTCGAAAACTATGGCTACACCTTC
- TRBJ2-2 TRBD2 TRBV2 CASSLTSGSSTGELFF TGTGCCAGCAGTCTTACTAGCGGGAGTAGCACCGGGGAGCTGTTTTTT
few TRBJ2-1 TRBD2 TRBV6-5 CASSYLGSGRDNEQFF TGTGCCAGCAGTTACCTGGGTAGCGGGAGGGACAATGAGCAGTTCTTC
- TRBJ2-1 TRBD1 TRBV2 CAGSEEDRVSNEQFF TGTGCCGGCAGTGAAGAGGACAGGGTTTCGAATGAGCAGTTCTTC
- TRBJ2-7 - TRBV25-1 CASSPNRNPYEQYF TGTGCCAGCAGTCCAAACAGGAATCCCTACGAGCAGTACTTC
- TRBJ2-3 - TRBV10-3 CAISESPSGFPDTQYF TGTGCCATCAGTGAGTCCCCCTCAGGGTTCCCAGATACGCAGTATTTT
- TRBJ2-1 - TRBV30 CAWTGLNEQFF TGTGCCTGGACCGGCCTCAATGAGCAGTTCTTC
- TRBJ2-3 - TRBV18 CAGRGGTDTQYF TGTGCCGGCAGGGGGGGCACAGATACGCAGTATTTT
few TRBJ2-1 TRBD2 TRBV4-1 CASSQPSGRSYNEQFF TGCGCCAGCAGCCAACCAAGCGGGAGGTCCTACAATGAGCAGTTCTTC
- TRBJ2-3 TRBD2 TRBV28 CASSSPRLAASTDTQYF TGTGCCAGCAGTTCGCCCCGACTAGCGGCAAGCACAGATACGCAGTATTTT
- TRBJ2-7 TRBD1 TRBV7-3 CASSSYRGAYEQYF TGTGCCAGCAGCTCCTACAGGGGTGCCTACGAGCAGTACTTC
medium-sized TRBJ2-5 TRBD2 TRBV19 CASTPGGETQYF TGTGCCAGTACCCCGGGGGGAGAGACCCAGTACTTC
- TRBJ2-4 TRBD2 TRBV28 CASSSGGETKNIQYF TGTGCCAGCAGTTCCGGGGGGGAGACCAAAAACATTCAGTACTTC
- TRBJ2-2 - TRBV9 CASSVDPIGELFF TGTGCCAGCAGCGTAGACCCCATCGGGGAGCTGTTTTTT
- TRBJ2-5 - TRBV11-2 CASSLVGADFQETQYF TGTGCCAGCAGCTTAGTAGGAGCGGACTTCCAAGAGACCCAGTACTTC
once TRBJ2-1 TRBD2 TRBV7-9 CASSGPGLAGGPSDEQFF TGTGCCAGCAGCGGTCCGGGACTAGCGGGAGGGCCCTCTGATGAGCAGTTCTTC
- TRBJ2-1 - TRBV5-4 CASSLAGPGYEQFF TGTGCCAGCAGCTTGGCCGGGCCCGGGTATGAGCAGTTCTTC
- TRBJ1-1 - TRBV11-3 CASSFDQGTEAFF TGTGCCAGCAGCTTCGACCAGGGGACTGAAGCTTTCTTT
- TRBJ1-2 - TRBV7-8 CASSLGAGNDYGYTF TGTGCCAGCAGCTTAGGTGCGGGAAATGACTATGGCTACACCTTC
- TRBJ1-1 - TRBV10-2 CASSDGGAVNTEAFF TGCGCCAGCAGTGATGGCGGAGCGGTGAACACTGAAGCTTTCTTT
few TRBJ2-5 TRBD2 TRBV5-4 CASSAGLARGETQYF TGTGCCAGCAGCGCCGGACTAGCGCGCGGGGAGACCCAGTACTTC
few TRBJ2-1 - TRBV13 CASSLYRGLGNEQFF TGTGCCAGCAGCTTATATAGGGGACTTGGGAATGAGCAGTTCTTC
few TRBJ2-5 TRBD2 TRBV27 CASSKYVRAGSQETQYF TGTGCCAGCAGCAAATATGTACGAGCGGGGTCACAAGAGACCCAGTACTTC
- TRBJ2-1 TRBD1 TRBV5-4 CASSYIRQGENEQFF TGTGCCAGCAGCTATATTCGACAGGGTGAAAATGAGCAGTTCTTC
- TRBJ2-2 - TRBV11-2 CASSPTTGWTGELFF TGTGCCAGCAGCCCTACTACAGGGTGGACCGGGGAGCTGTTTTTT
- TRBJ1-5 TRBD1 TRBV7-6 CASSSRGAGQPQHF TGTGCCAGCAGCTCCAGGGGGGCAGGTCAGCCCCAGCATTTT
- TRBJ2-3 - TRBV7-2 CATSGSTDTQYF TGTGCCACCTCTGGTAGCACAGATACGCAGTATTTT
once TRBJ2-1 - TRBV27 CASSLGSEDLNEQFF TGTGCCAGCAGTTTAGGTAGTGAGGACCTCAATGAGCAGTTCTTC
few TRBJ1-1 - TRBV6-5 CASSNMNTEAFF TGTGCCAGCAGTAACATGAACACTGAAGCTTTCTTT
- TRBJ2-3 - TRBV5-1 CASSLATDTQYF TGCGCCAGCAGCTTGGCCACAGATACGCAGTATTTT
- TRBJ2-3 TRBD2 TRBV5-6 CASSLGGLAGASDTQYF TGTGCCAGCAGCTTGGGGGGACTAGCGGGAGCATCCGATACGCAGTATTTT
- TRBJ2-3 - TRBV2 CASTYLFSADTQYF TGTGCCAGCACCTACTTATTTAGCGCAGATACGCAGTATTTT
- TRBJ1-1 - TRBV5-1 CASSLETLNTEAFF TGCGCCAGCAGCTTGGAGACCCTGAACACTGAAGCTTTCTTT
- TRBJ2-1 - TRBV29-1 CSAREAVGYEQFF TGCAGCGCCCGGGAAGCGGTGGGCTATGAGCAGTTCTTC
- TRBJ1-2 TRBD1 TRBV6-5 CASSLIQGADYGYTF TGTGCCAGCAGTTTAATACAGGGGGCTGACTATGGCTACACCTTC
- TRBJ2-1 TRBD2 TRBV13 CASSPGLAARNEQFF TGTGCCAGCAGCCCAGGACTAGCGGCCCGCAATGAGCAGTTCTTC
- TRBJ2-1 - TRBV6-5 CASNSRGGAFNEQFF TGTGCCAGCAATTCTAGGGGGGGGGCTTTCAATGAGCAGTTCTTC
once TRBJ2-3 TRBD1 TRBV5-1 CASSQWTGGFSDTQYF TGCGCCAGCAGCCAATGGACAGGGGGGTTCTCGGATACGCAGTATTTT
- TRBJ2-1 - TRBV19 CASSIGGSGNEQFF TGTGCCAGTAGTATAGGGGGCTCTGGCAATGAGCAGTTCTTC
- TRBJ2-7 - TRBV7-8 CASSPPAGSDEQYF TGTGCCAGCAGCCCCCCAGCCGGGTCCGACGAGCAGTACTTC
once TRBJ2-2 TRBD2 TRBV11-3 CASSPGTSGTTGELFF TGTGCCAGCAGCCCCGGGACTAGCGGGACGACCGGGGAGCTGTTTTTT
- TRBJ1-3 TRBD1 TRBV5-1 CASSQVSVGTGSGNTIYF TGCGCCAGCAGCCAAGTCTCCGTTGGGACAGGCTCTGGAAACACCATATATTTT
- TRBJ1-1 TRBD1 TRBV6-6 CASSYSGQGDTEAFF TGTGCCAGCAGTTACTCGGGACAGGGGGACACTGAAGCTTTCTTT
- TRBJ2-7 TRBD1 TRBV10-2 CASSVGQGEVEQYF TGCGCCAGCAGTGTGGGACAGGGGGAGGTCGAGCAGTACTTC
- TRBJ2-1 TRBD2 TRBV29-1 CSVETSGSSYNEQFF TGCAGCGTTGAAACCAGCGGGAGTTCGTACAATGAGCAGTTCTTC
- TRBJ2-4 - TRBV2 CASSEQTLREERYF TGTGCCAGCAGTGAACAAACATTGAGGGAAGAACGGTACTTC
- TRBJ1-5 - TRBV5-4 CASSLGYSNQPQHF TGTGCCAGCAGCTTAGGCTATAGCAATCAGCCCCAGCATTTT